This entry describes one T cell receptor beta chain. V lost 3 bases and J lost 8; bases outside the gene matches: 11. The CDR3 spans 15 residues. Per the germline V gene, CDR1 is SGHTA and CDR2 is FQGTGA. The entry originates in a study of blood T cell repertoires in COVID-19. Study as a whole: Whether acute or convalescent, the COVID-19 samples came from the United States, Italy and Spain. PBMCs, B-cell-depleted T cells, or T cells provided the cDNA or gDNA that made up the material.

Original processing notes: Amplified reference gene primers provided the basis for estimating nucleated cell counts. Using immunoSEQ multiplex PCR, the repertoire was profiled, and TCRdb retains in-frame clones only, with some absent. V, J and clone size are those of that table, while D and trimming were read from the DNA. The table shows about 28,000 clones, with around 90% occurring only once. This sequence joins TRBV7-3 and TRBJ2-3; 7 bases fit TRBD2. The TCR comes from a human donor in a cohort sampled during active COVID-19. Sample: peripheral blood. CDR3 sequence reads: CASSLTSQGLSTQYF. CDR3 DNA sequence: TGTGCCAGCAGCTTGACTAGCCAGGGTCTCTCTACGCAGTATTTT.